Sequencing of this T cell receptor beta chain was carried out in a study of T cell responses to AZD1222 COVID-19 vaccine. V dropped 5 bases and J dropped 1 base, with 11 bases sitting between them. Germline V CDR1 and CDR2: SGHNT, YENEEA. The length of the CDR3 is 15 residues. To note about this clone: The antigen is undetermined.

Study-level findings and limits: Spike-specific TCR breadth and depth were elevated following two AZD1222 doses.

TCRdb keeps only in-frame clones here, not all; method: immunoSEQ multiplex PCR. The profile shows 65,000 to 80,000 clones, 88% of them singletons. The source material was peripheral blood, sampled 28 days after the second dose of the MenACWY control vaccine. This clonotype was obtained from an adult who received the MenACWY meningococcal vaccine as a control. The gene calls are TRBV11-3 and TRBJ2-2; weak D call: TRBD1 (7 bases). The CDR3 region is CASSAGQLNTGELFF. The CDR3 nucleotides are TGTGCCAGCAGCGCGGGACAGCTGAACACCGGGGAGCTGTTTTTT.